The 31 T cell receptor beta chains presented below share a single source sample, sequenced in a study of Graves' ophthalmopathy and Graves' hyperthyroidism. Using RNA transcripts, the TCR beta CDR3 regions were amplified. Amplification began with first-round RT-PCR using HTBI primers, then second-round multiplex PCR was performed. MiXCR, applied by TCRdb to the multiplex PCR reads, yields one record per CDR3 protein. The repertoire holds about 1.1 million distinct CDR3 sequences, 36% seen once, with more than 9.5% in the top ten. The specimen was peripheral blood or thyroid tissue (not recorded which). Source of these receptors: an adult man with Graves' hyperthyroidism.

This clonotype turned up a few times. This chain links TRBV2 with TRBJ1-1; no firm D call. The V end was cut by 3 bases, the J end by 3 bases, with 17 bases between. Germline values: CDR1 SNHLY, CDR2 FYNNEI. The CDR3 runs to 16 residues. Here the CDR3 reads CASSDAGSDGYTEAFF. The CDR3 region has the DNA TGTGCCAGCAGTGACGCCGGGTCAGATGGATACACTGAAGCTTTCTTT.

The J gene is TRBJ2-6, the V gene TRBV6-5, with a weak D call TRBD1 (5 bases). Per germline, CDR1 MNHEY and CDR2 SVGAGI. This CDR3 contains 15 residues. V gave up 5 bases and J gave up 1 base, with 9 bases separating them. The CDR3 is CASSGASSGANVLTF. The CDR3 nucleotides read TGTGCCAGCAGTGGGGCGTCTTCTGGGGCCAACGTCCTGACTTTC.

This rearrangement joins TRBV7-2 to TRBJ1-3; D unclear. V shed 5 bases and J shed 0 bases, with 17 bases lying between them. Germline V CDR1 and CDR2: SGHTA, FQGNSA. CDR3 length: 17 amino acids. CDR3 amino acids: CASSLFALPSSGNTIYF. DNA of the CDR3: TGTGCCAGCAGCCTTTTCGCCCTCCCGAGCTCTGGAAACACCATATATTTT.

The rearrangement links TRBV7-2 to TRBJ2-7; D ambiguous. CDR1 and CDR2 (germline): SGHTA, FQGNSA. The CDR3 contains 15 residues. Trimming removed 6 bases at V and 3 bases at J, with 18 bases between. The CDR3 here is CASSFAAPGGYEQYF. The CDR3 DNA reads as TGTGCCAGCAGTTTTGCAGCTCCAGGCGGCTACGAGCAGTACTTC. The full variable domain, with the rest looked up from reference TRBV7-2 and TRBJ2-7, is GAGVSQSPSNKVTEKGKDVELRCDPISGHTALYWYRQSLGQGLEFLIYFQGNSAPDKSGLPSDRFSAERTGGSVSTLTIQRTQQEDSAVYLCASSFAAPGGYEQYFGPGTRLTVT.

This clonotype was recorded at least ten times. The V and J genes are TRBV10-3 and TRBJ2-7, with unresolved D. Per the germline V gene, CDR1 is ENHRY and CDR2 is SYGVKD. The V end was cut by 0 bases, the J end by 2 bases, with 11 bases between. The CDR3 sequence is 15 residues long. The DNA for the CDR3 is TGTGCCATCAGTGAGTCGGGCACCACAGCCTACGAGCAGTACTTC. This gives the protein CAISESGTTAYEQYF.

A word on this clonotype: A read error may produce the germline difference seen at one junction end. The V and J genes are TRBV10-3 and TRBJ1-2; the D is unclear. There are 12 residues in the CDR3. CDR1 and CDR2 from the germline V gene are ENHRY and SYGVKD. CDR3 sequence reads: CASSGKGYGYTF. As DNA, the CDR3 is TGTGCCAGCAGTGGGAAGGGCTATGGCTACACCTTC.

This chain uses TRBV2 with TRBJ2-1; D may be TRBD2 (6 bases). This CDR3 region has 13 residues. Deletions cut 1 base from V and 6 bases from J, with 7 bases between. Germline CDR1 is SNHLY and CDR2 is FYNNEI. CDR3 sequence (DNA): TGTGCCAGCAGTGAAGGGGGGGTCAATGAGCAGTTCTTC. Its protein product is CASSEGGVNEQFF. Full variable domain (remainder filled in from reference TRBV2 and TRBJ2-1): EPEVTQTPSHQVTQMGQEVILRCVPISNHLYFYWYRQILGQKVEFLVSFYNNEISEKSEIFDDQFSVERPDGSNFTLKIRSTKLEDSAMYFCASSEGGVNEQFFGPGTRLTVL.

This clonotype was found a few times. The chain combines TRBV20-1 with TRBJ1-5, with D unclear. Germline V lookup: CDR1 DFQATT, CDR2 SNEGSKA (reference sequence). The CDR3 extends over 13 amino acids. V lost 0 bases, J lost 6 bases, and 9 bases lay in between. The CDR3 sequence is CSARETYGQPQHF. For the CDR3, the DNA is TGCAGTGCTAGAGAAACATACGGTCAGCCCCAGCATTTT.

This clonotype appeared once. The chain employs TRBV10-3 and TRBJ2-7, with no clear D. Trimming stripped 6 bases from V and 7 bases from J, with 10 bases between. Germline V gene sequence: CDR1 ENHRY, CDR2 SYGVKD. This CDR3 region has 11 residues. In nucleotides, the CDR3 is TGTGCCATCAGCGAAGGGTGGGAGCAGTACTTC. This translates into CAISEGWEQYF.

This clonotype was counted many times. A junction boundary mismatches the germline segment, possibly from a read error. The chain couples TRBV9 to TRBJ2-7; D is unclear. This CDR3 spans 12 amino acids. CDR1 and CDR2 from the germline V gene are SGDLS and YYNGEE. The CDR3 is CASSGPGYEQYF. As DNA, the CDR3 is TGCGCCAGCAGTGGGCCGGGCTACGAGCAGTACTTC.

This clonotype was observed a handful of times. This chain links TRBV10-3 with TRBJ2-1; D gene uncertain. The CDR3 sequence is 11 residues long. Per germline, CDR1 ENHRY and CDR2 SYGVKD. V lost 4 bases to trimming and J lost 5 bases, with 3 bases between them. CDR3 sequence: CAISANNEQFF. Written as DNA, the CDR3 is TGTGCCATCAGTGCCAACAATGAGCAGTTCTTC.

V usage is TRBV7-3 and J usage is TRBJ2-7; 9 bases align to TRBD1. The CDR3 runs to 15 residues. Trimming cost V 6 bases and J 5 bases; bases outside gene matches: 11. CDR1 is SGHTA and CDR2 is FQGTGA in the germline V gene. The chain's CDR3 is CASRAGQGSGNEQYF. In DNA, the CDR3 is TGTGCCAGCAGGGCGGGACAGGGATCAGGAAACGAGCAGTACTTC.

As concerns this clonotype: It may be a read error: a sequence one base away is much more abundant. This chain connects TRBV29-1 to TRBJ1-4, with TRBD1 matching 7 bases. Germline CDR1 and CDR2: SQVTM and ANQGSEA. The CDR3 covers 15 residues. The CDR3 bases are TGCAGCGTTGGGGACAGAGTTAGGGGTAATGGAAAACTGTTTTTT. Its translation: CSVGDRVRGNGKLFF.

The chain is built from TRBV5-4 and TRBJ2-7; weak D call: TRBD2 (6 bases). From germline, CDR1 is SGHNT and CDR2 YYREEE (reference sequence). CDR3 length equals 14 residues. The V end was cut by 0 bases, the J end by 5 bases, with 12 bases between. Here the CDR3 reads CASSLAGGINEQYF. The DNA of the CDR3 is TGTGCCAGCAGCTTGGCGGGCGGGATCAACGAGCAGTACTTC.

This clonotype was recorded a few times. The chain is built from TRBV4-1 and TRBJ2-7, with D tentatively TRBD1 (6 bases). Germline V gene data show CDR1 as MGHRA and CDR2 as YSYEKL. The V end lost 1 base, the J end lost 2 bases, and 12 bases lay between the germline ends. CDR3 length: 15 residues. This CDR3 reads CASSQAPTGTYEQYF. Here the CDR3 DNA reads TGCGCCAGCAGCCAAGCCCCGACAGGAACCTACGAGCAGTACTTC.

This clonotype showed up many times. This chain joins TRBV25-1 and TRBJ2-7; D gene unclear. The germline CDR1 and CDR2 sequences are MGHDK and SYGVNS. V dropped 1 base and J dropped 8 bases, with 24 bases sitting between them. CDR3 length equals 17 residues. As DNA, the CDR3 is TGTGCCAGCAGTGAATCCGGTCCCGGAACGAGAGCTACGCAGCAGTACTTC. It encodes CASSESGPGTRATQQYF.

This clonotype occurred many times. V and J are TRBV7-2 and TRBJ1-6, with D possibly matching TRBD1 (5 bases). V lost 5 bases to trimming and J lost 7 bases, with 15 bases between them. The CDR3 has 15 residues. The germline gives CDR1 SGHTA, CDR2 FQGNSA. In DNA, the CDR3 is TGTGCCAGCAGCCAGAGACAGATGGAAAATTCACCCCTCCACTTT. This codes for CASSQRQMENSPLHF.

This clonotype came up a few times. The V call is TRBV2, the J call TRBJ1-1, with a tentative D call TRBD1 (5 bases). Germline CDR1 and CDR2: SNHLY and FYNNEI. Trimming stripped 1 base from V and 1 base from J, with 16 bases between. CDR3 length: 17 amino acids. Here the CDR3 reads CASSEGWGSLRNTEAFF. In DNA form, the CDR3 reads TGTGCCAGCAGTGAAGGGTGGGGGAGTTTGAGGAACACTGAAGCTTTCTTT.

This clonotype was recorded at least ten times. The gene calls are TRBV20-1 and TRBJ1-2; D gene uncertain. The CDR3 has 12 amino acids. Germline assignment: CDR1 DFQATT and CDR2 SNEGSKA (reference sequence). Between the trimmed V and J ends, which lost 4 bases and 5 bases, there was a span of 11 bases. The CDR3 reads CSATGNSYGYTF. As DNA, the CDR3 is TGCAGTGCTACTGGGAACAGTTATGGCTACACCTTC.

This clonotype was found a few times. This sequence joins TRBV6-6 and TRBJ2-7; 12 bases are shared with TRBD2. The CDR3 runs 15 residues. V dropped 6 bases and J dropped 2; count of bases not matched to a gene: 5. The germline V gene has CDR1 MNHNY and CDR2 SVGAGI (reference sequence). In DNA form, the CDR3 reads TGTGCCAGCAGCGACCGACTAGCGGGGGCCTACGAGCAGTACTTC. It specifies CASSDRLAGAYEQYF.

In this sample, this clonotype turned up many times. The chain employs TRBV10-3 and TRBJ1-4; 7 nucleotides match TRBD1. This CDR3 region has 14 residues. CDR1 ENHRY and CDR2 SYGVKD come from the germline V gene. With V trimmed by 5 bases and J by 6 bases, 6 bases remained unmatched. The DNA for the CDR3 is TGTGCCATCAGTAAGGGGGCGGAGGATGAAAAACTGTTTTTT. Translation: CAISKGAEDEKLFF.

Note on this clonotype: Just one base apart from a much larger clone, this may be a read error. The chain combines TRBV20-1 with TRBJ1-2, with TRBD1 matching over 9 bases. CDR1 is DFQATT and CDR2 is SNEGSKA in the germline V gene (reference sequence). This CDR3 contains 15 residues. CDR3 bases: TGCAGTGCTAGAGACCTGACAGGGGGGTCCTATGACTACACCTTC. It specifies CSARDLTGGSYDYTF.

The chain carries TRBV25-1 and TRBJ2-7, with 9 bases matching TRBD1. Trimming removed 4 bases from V and 7 bases from J; junction bases left unmatched: 8. This CDR3 has 14 amino acids. CDR1 and CDR2 from the germline V gene are MGHDK and SYGVNS. Written as DNA, the CDR3 is TGTGCCAGCAGTGGACAGGGGGTCGTCGGGGAGCAGTACTTC. It translates to CASSGQGVVGEQYF.

About this clonotype: One base away lies a much larger clone, so this may be a sequencing read error. The gene calls are TRBV19 and TRBJ1-2; D not certain. V was clipped by 4 bases and J by 5 bases, with 14 bases between them. CDR1 and CDR2 (germline): LNHDA, SQIVND (reference sequence). The CDR3 runs to 14 residues. CDR3 sequence: CASSNGLQPYGYTF. The CDR3 DNA is TGTGCCAGTAGTAATGGCCTGCAACCTTATGGCTACACCTTC.

Ten or more counts support this clonotype. The chain uses TRBV5-1 and TRBJ1-2; 7 bases match TRBD1. V shed 2 bases, J shed 2 bases, and the junction held 3 bases outside the gene matches. CDR3 length: 14 residues. Germline CDR1 and CDR2: SGHRS and YFSETQ. CDR3 in amino acids: CASSFGDRNYGYTF. The CDR3 nucleotides are TGCGCCAGCAGCTTCGGGGACAGAAACTATGGCTACACCTTC.

There are many counts of this clonotype. This rearrangement joins TRBV5-1 to TRBJ2-2, with a weak D call TRBD1 (5 bases). With 2 bases removed from V and 0 bases from J, the gap between germline ends came to 20 bases. The CDR3 spans 19 residues. Per the germline V gene, CDR1 is SGHRS and CDR2 is YFSETQ. The DNA of the CDR3 is TGCGCCAGCAGCTTTTACGGCGACAGCCACCAACCGAACACCGGGGAGCTGTTTTTT. Its translation: CASSFYGDSHQPNTGELFF.

This clonotype has at least ten counts. This chain connects TRBV20-1 to TRBJ2-7, with a tentative D call TRBD1 (6 bases). Germline assignment: CDR1 DFQATT and CDR2 SNEGSKA (reference sequence). V was pared by 5 bases and J by 0 bases, with 17 bases between. The CDR3 spans 15 residues. The CDR3 here is CSAVMTGLSSYEQYF. The CDR3 bases are TGCAGTGCTGTGATGACAGGTCTGAGCTCCTACGAGCAGTACTTC.

This clonotype was found once. The genes are TRBV7-9 and TRBJ2-7; D is possibly TRBD2 (8 bases). The CDR3 covers 16 residues. Germline values: CDR1 SEHNR, CDR2 FQNEAQ (reference sequence). V lost 5 bases and J lost 8, with 25 bases in between. This CDR3 reads CASSPTSGSGTAKQYF. Written as DNA, the CDR3 is TGTGCCAGCAGCCCAACCAGTGGTAGCGGGACAGCAAAGCAGTACTTC.

This clonotype was counted at least ten times. The chain carries TRBV5-1 and TRBJ2-7; D is possibly TRBD2 (6 bases). CDR3 length equals 15 residues. Germline V CDR1 and CDR2: SGHRS, YFSETQ. V was pared by 1 base and J by 3 bases, with 14 bases between. The CDR3 spells CASSLSYGGIYEQYF. Here the CDR3 DNA reads TGCGCCAGCAGCTTGTCGTACGGCGGGATCTACGAGCAGTACTTC.

Ten or more counts support this clonotype. The chain links TRBV5-1 to TRBJ1-2; D is possibly TRBD1 (6 bases). The CDR3 extends over 14 amino acids. The V end lost 1 base, the J end lost 2 bases, and 9 bases lay between the germline ends. Germline values: CDR1 SGHRS, CDR2 YFSETQ. The DNA of the CDR3 is TGCGCCAGCAGCTTGCTGGACAGAAACTATGGCTACACCTTC. It yields the protein CASSLLDRNYGYTF.

The chain links TRBV11-2 to TRBJ2-7, with 10 bases matching TRBD2. Germline V CDR1 and CDR2: SGHAT, FQNNGV. V was pared by 3 bases and J by 3 bases, with 5 bases of the junction left unmatched. The CDR3 has 15 residues. Here the CDR3 reads CASSLPGLASYEQYF. Here the CDR3 DNA reads TGTGCCAGCAGCTTGCCGGGACTAGCGAGCTACGAGCAGTACTTC.